Shown below are 31 T cell receptor beta chains from a single sample sequenced in a study of response to subunit inactivated influenza vaccine. MiXCR, run by TCRdb on the RT-PCR reads, gives a single entry per CDR3 protein. The sample includes roughly 700,000 distinct CDR3 sequences, approximately 15% of them seen just once. The sequenced sample was PBMCs from blood, obtained roughly 13 days after vaccination. These receptors were taken from a man between 45 and 60 years old who received an inactivated influenza vaccine.

The chain couples TRBV7-9 to TRBJ2-5, with a weak D call TRBD1 (5 bases). The CDR3 loop spans 16 amino acids. Germline V gene data show CDR1 as SEHNR and CDR2 as FQNEAQ (reference sequence). V shed 0 bases and J shed 2 bases, with 13 bases lying between them. The DNA of the CDR3 is TGTGCCAGCAGCTTAGCGTTGGGGCGGATACAAGAGACCCAGTACTTC. Its translation is CASSLALGRIQETQYF.

The rearrangement joins TRBV6-2 or TRBV6-3 to TRBJ2-2, with D perhaps matching TRBD2 (5 bases). There are 12 residues in the CDR3. V was clipped by 6 bases and J by 6 bases, with 8 bases between them. Per the germline V gene, CDR1 is MNHEY and CDR2 is SVGEGT. CDR3 amino acids: CASRREPGELFF. Here the CDR3 DNA reads TGTGCCAGCAGGAGGGAGCCCGGGGAGCTGTTTTTT.

The V and J genes are TRBV12-3 or TRBV12-4 and TRBJ2-1, with 7 bases lining up with TRBD1. The CDR3 covers 14 residues. Trimming took 3 bases from V and 7 from J; bases not matched to a gene: 6. CDR3: CASSFSRGPNEQFF. CDR3 DNA: TGTGCCAGCAGTTTCTCAAGGGGGCCGAATGAGCAGTTCTTC.

Only one count was recorded for this clonotype. This chain links TRBV6-8 with TRBJ2-7, with a possible D match to TRBD1 (5 bases). V lost 8 bases, J lost 2 bases, and 16 bases lay in between. The germline gives CDR1 MNHGY, CDR2 SAAAGT. This CDR3 is 14 amino acids long. The CDR3 loop is CASPTAPSPYEQYF. DNA of the CDR3: TGTGCCAGCCCGACAGCACCATCGCCCTACGAGCAGTACTTC.

This clonotype appeared a few times. The chain has TRBV7-9 and TRBJ2-5; tentatively, D is TRBD2 (7 bases). CDR3 length: 15 amino acids. Germline lookup yields CDR1 SEHNR and CDR2 FQNEAQ (reference sequence). V was cut by 1 base and J by 4 bases, with 13 bases left in between. The DNA of the CDR3 is TGTGCCAGCAGCTTAGTGGGGGGGCCGCGAGAGACCCAGTACTTC. It is translated as CASSLVGGPRETQYF. The full variable domain, rest sourced from reference TRBV7-9 and TRBJ2-5, is DTGVSQNPRHKITKRGQNVTFRCDPISEHNRLYWYRQTLGQGPEFLTYFQNEAQLEKSRLLSDRFSAERPKGSFSTLEIQRTEQGDSAMYLCASSLVGGPRETQYFGPGTRLLVL.

In this sample, this clonotype turned up many times. The chain combines TRBV29-1 with TRBJ2-1; 11 bases are shared with TRBD1. The CDR3 is 15 amino acids. Germline-derived CDR1 and CDR2 are SQVTM and ANQGSEA. V lost 7 bases, J lost 1 base, and 6 bases stayed unmatched. The CDR3 loop is CSARDRGKSYNEQFF. For the CDR3, the DNA is TGCAGCGCCAGGGACAGGGGGAAATCCTACAATGAGCAGTTCTTC.

The chain is built from TRBV3-1 and TRBJ2-5; 12 positions match TRBD2. Germline CDR1 reads LGHDT; CDR2 reads YNNKEL (reference sequence). This CDR3 has 13 residues. Trimming at V came to 6 bases and at J to 5 bases, leaving 1 base not matched to a gene. CDR3 sequence: CASRGTSGETQYF. CDR3 nucleotide sequence: TGTGCCAGCAGGGGGACTAGCGGGGAGACCCAGTACTTC.

This clonotype has only a few counts. This chain links TRBV20-1 with TRBJ2-3, with D possibly matching TRBD2 (6 bases). CDR1 is DFQATT and CDR2 is SNEGSKA in the germline V gene (reference sequence). The CDR3 length is 15 residues. V lost 6 bases to trimming and J lost 0 bases, with 16 bases between them. The chain's CDR3 is CSAPGTYLSTDTQYF. The CDR3, as DNA: TGCAGTGCCCCGGGGACTTATCTTAGCACAGATACGCAGTATTTT.

This clonotype was seen many times. V is TRBV9 and J is TRBJ2-5; 9 bases match TRBD2. The CDR3 is 15 residues long. J lost 5 bases, V lost 0 bases, and 5 bases had no gene match. Per the germline V gene, CDR1 is SGDLS and CDR2 is YYNGEE. CDR3 nucleotide sequence: TGTGCCAGCAGCGTAGGACTAGCGGTGTTCGAGACCCAGTACTTC. Amino acids: CASSVGLAVFETQYF.

This clonotype has more than one count but fewer than ten. The V gene is TRBV10-3, the J gene TRBJ1-1, with D tentatively TRBD1 (6 bases). The CDR3 is 14 amino acids. Trimming took off 9 bases at V and 0 bases at J, with 14 bases between the two ends. From germline, CDR1 is ENHRY and CDR2 SYGVKD. Here the CDR3 DNA reads TGTGCCATAAAAAACAGGGAAATGAACACTGAAGCTTTCTTT. Its protein product is CAIKNREMNTEAFF.

This clonotype turned up a few times. This chain connects TRBV6-1 to TRBJ1-5, with 8 nucleotides matching TRBD1. The CDR3 is made up of 14 amino acids. The germline CDR1 and CDR2 sequences are MNHNS and SASEGT. Trimming cost V 7 bases and J 1 base; bases outside gene matches: 3. The CDR3, as DNA: TGTGCCAGCAACAACAGGGGGAGCAATCAGCCCCAGCATTTT. Translating it yields CASNNRGSNQPQHF.

This chain uses TRBV30 with TRBJ2-5; D is undetermined. Germline V gene sequence: CDR1 GTSNPN, CDR2 SVGIG (reference sequence). This CDR3 comprises 14 residues. V lost 0 bases, J lost 1 base, and 9 bases lay in between. The CDR3, as DNA: TGTGCCTGGAGTGTACTTGAAGTCCAAGAGACCCAGTACTTC. Protein: CAWSVLEVQETQYF.

This clonotype was seen more than once but under ten times. This chain connects TRBV20-1 to TRBJ2-3; 7 nucleotides agree with TRBD1. Germline CDR1 reads DFQATT; CDR2 reads SNEGSKA (reference sequence). This CDR3 comprises 15 residues. V was clipped by 6 bases and J by 0 bases; unmatched bases: 9. DNA of the CDR3: TGCAGTGCCCTTACTAGGACAGGAAGCACAGATACGCAGTATTTT. Translated, it gives CSALTRTGSTDTQYF.

This clonotype was counted at least ten times. The J gene is TRBJ2-7, the V gene TRBV6-1, with 9 bases lining up with TRBD1. Trimming took 7 bases from V and 5 from J; bases not matched to a gene: 12. This CDR3 is built from 15 residues. Germline V gene sequence: CDR1 MNHNS, CDR2 SASEGT. CDR3 DNA sequence: TGTGCCAGCATCCCTCTAGGACAGGGGTGGCACGAGCAGTACTTC. This codes for CASIPLGQGWHEQYF.

This clonotype was seen a handful of times. The V call is TRBV28, the J call TRBJ2-3; TRBD2 matches at 7 bases. The germline gives CDR1 MDHEN, CDR2 SYDVKM. The CDR3 covers 19 residues. Unmatched junction bases numbered 15, after V lost 3 bases and J lost 0 bases. This CDR3 is CASSFFNPSSGESTDTQYF. Here the CDR3 DNA reads TGTGCCAGCAGTTTCTTCAACCCATCTAGCGGAGAAAGCACAGATACGCAGTATTTT.

The sample holds many counts of this clonotype. The CDR3 reads CASSLDTSGASDTQYF. The CDR3 region has the DNA TGTGCCAGCAGTTTAGACACTAGCGGGGCGTCAGATACGCAGTATTTT. The V call is TRBV12-3 or TRBV12-4, the J call TRBJ2-3, with 10 bases lining up with TRBD2. The V and J ends lost 1 base and 4 bases, in that order; junction bases with no gene match: 5. The CDR3 extends over 16 amino acids.

This clonotype has just a few counts. The chain recombines TRBV15 with TRBJ2-2; unclear D gene. This CDR3 has 12 residues. In germline, CDR1 is LNHNV, CDR2 YYDKDF (reference sequence). Trimming removed 1 base at V and 7 bases at J, with 4 bases between. This chain's CDR3 is CATSRVDGELFF. CDR3 coding DNA: TGTGCCACCAGCAGAGTGGACGGGGAGCTGTTTTTT.

The gene calls are TRBV2 and TRBJ2-4; 10 positions match TRBD1. With 7 bases clipped from V and 15 bases from J, the junction kept 12 bases outside the gene matches. Germline loops: CDR1 SNHLY, CDR2 FYNNEI. The length of the CDR3 is 13 residues. CDR3 loop: CASIGDRGGRPYF. CDR3 nucleotides: TGTGCCAGCATTGGGGACAGGGGCGGACGGCCGTACTTC.

This clonotype has a count of ten or more. V and J are TRBV11-2 and TRBJ2-1; D call uncertain. Germline CDR1 SGHAT, CDR2 FQNNGV. The CDR3 extends over 16 amino acids. V was cut by 2 bases and J by 6 bases, with 17 bases left in between. CDR3 in amino acids: CASSLYTVSRSNEQFF. The CDR3 region has the DNA TGTGCCAGCAGCTTATATACGGTATCCCGCAGCAATGAGCAGTTCTTC.

This chain links TRBV6-2 or TRBV6-3 with TRBJ2-3, with 7 positions matching TRBD1. V shed 7 bases, J shed 1 base, and the junction held 8 bases outside the gene matches. The length of the CDR3 is 15 residues. Germline CDR1 is MNHEY and CDR2 is SVGEGT. The CDR3 here is CASNNRDSRTDTQYF. CDR3 in DNA: TGTGCCAGCAACAACCGGGACAGCCGCACAGATACGCAGTATTTT.

The chain employs TRBV5-1 and TRBJ1-2, with TRBD1 as a possible D gene (6 bases). V shed 0 bases and J shed 4 bases, with 19 bases lying between them. The CDR3 contains 17 residues. Per germline, CDR1 SGHRS and CDR2 YFSETQ. Here the CDR3 reads CASSLGFGVGQTYGYTF. CDR3 DNA: TGCGCCAGCAGCTTGGGATTCGGGGTAGGACAGACCTATGGCTACACCTTC.

This clonotype was detected only a few times. The chain has TRBV6-2 or TRBV6-3 and TRBJ2-5; D unclear. Trimming took off 2 bases at V and 7 bases at J, with 8 bases between the two ends. CDR3 length: 12 residues. Germline loops: CDR1 MNHEY, CDR2 SVGEGT. The DNA of the CDR3 is TGTGCCAGCAGTTACCACCCACGGACCCAGTACTTC. Translation: CASSYHPRTQYF.

This clonotype was found once. The chain links TRBV13 to TRBJ2-1, with D possibly TRBD2 on 5 matching bases. The CDR3 totals 12 residues. V gave up 5 bases and J gave up 8 bases, with 10 bases separating them. The germline V gene encodes CDR1 PRHDT and CDR2 FYEKMQ (reference sequence). CDR3 sequence: CASSALLDEQFF. The CDR3 DNA reads TGTGCCAGCAGCGCACTACTAGATGAGCAGTTCTTC. Full variable domain (rest looked up from reference TRBV13 and TRBJ2-1): AAGVIQSPRHLIKEKRETATLKCYPIPRHDTVYWYQQGPGQDPQFLISFYEKMQSDKGSIPDRFSAQQFSDYHSELNMSSLELGDSALYFCASSALLDEQFFGPGTRLTVL.

The chain joins TRBV5-1 to TRBJ2-5; 11 bases map to TRBD1. CDR3 length: 16 amino acids. Per germline, CDR1 SGHRS and CDR2 YFSETQ. Trimming at V came to 0 bases and at J to 3 bases, leaving 4 bases not matched to a gene. CDR3 region: CASSLEWTGGKETQYF. DNA of the CDR3: TGCGCCAGCAGCTTGGAGTGGACAGGGGGCAAAGAGACCCAGTACTTC.

This clonotype was detected a few times. The chain combines TRBV3-1 with TRBJ2-3, with D uncertain. Trimming left V 4 bases short and J 0 bases short, with 11 bases between. This CDR3 comprises 15 residues. In germline, CDR1 is LGHDT, CDR2 YNNKEL (reference sequence). CDR3 loop: CASSRLRASTDTQYF. The CDR3 DNA sequence: TGTGCCAGCAGCCGCCTTAGGGCGAGCACAGATACGCAGTATTTT.

The rearrangement joins TRBV29-1 to TRBJ2-6; 11 nucleotides line up with TRBD1. Germline assignment: CDR1 SQVTM and CDR2 ANQGSEA. With V trimmed by 6 bases and J by 2 bases, 6 bases remained unmatched. The CDR3 is 16 residues long. Written as DNA, the CDR3 is TGCAGCGTCGTAGGACAGGGGGCGCCTGGGGCCAACGTCCTGACTTTC. Translation gives CSVVGQGAPGANVLTF.

J is TRBJ1-2 and V is TRBV12-3 or TRBV12-4; TRBD1 agrees at 8 bases. V lost 5 bases to trimming and J lost 5 bases; unmatched junction nucleotides: 10. There are 15 residues in the CDR3. The CDR3, as DNA: TGTGCCAGCAGTCGAGGGACAGGACAGACGTATGGCTACACCTTC. It is translated as CASSRGTGQTYGYTF.

The rearrangement joins TRBV5-4 to TRBJ2-7, with 8 bases identical to TRBD2. Germline V gene sequence: CDR1 SGHNT, CDR2 YYREEE (reference sequence). With 0 bases clipped from V and 3 bases from J, the junction kept 14 bases outside the gene matches. The length of the CDR3 is 18 residues. The CDR3 loop reads CASSLGSTMGGRIYEQYF. CDR3 DNA: TGTGCCAGCAGCTTGGGAAGTACAATGGGCGGGAGGATCTACGAGCAGTACTTC.

The chain joins TRBV12-3 or TRBV12-4 to TRBJ2-2; the match to TRBD2 covers 12 bases. Losses at the gene ends were 6 bases for V and 6 bases for J; bases not matched to a gene: 5. There are 15 residues in the CDR3. CDR3 in amino acids: CASSLGTSGPGELFF. In nucleotides, the CDR3 is TGTGCCAGCAGCCTAGGGACTAGCGGGCCCGGGGAGCTGTTTTTT.

In this sample, this clonotype turned up once. The J gene is TRBJ2-7, the V gene TRBV2, with no clear D. Trimming left V 3 bases short and J 3 bases short, with 18 bases between. From germline, CDR1 is SNHLY and CDR2 FYNNEI. This CDR3 is built from 16 residues. The CDR3 nucleotides read TGTGCCAGCAGTGACAGGAGCCAGGTAACGGACTACGAGCAGTACTTC. Protein product: CASSDRSQVTDYEQYF.

The rearrangement links TRBV5-1 to TRBJ2-1; weak D call: TRBD2 (6 bases). The CDR3 loop spans 16 amino acids. Germline V gene sequence: CDR1 SGHRS, CDR2 YFSETQ. Trimming stripped 0 bases from V and 4 bases from J, with 14 bases between. CDR3 coding DNA: TGCGCCAGCAGCTTGGCCGAGACTAGTTTGTACAATGAGCAGTTCTTC. Translation gives CASSLAETSLYNEQFF.